This T cell receptor (beta chain) was found in a study of blood T cell repertoires in COVID-19. Study as a whole: Whether acute or convalescent, the COVID-19 samples came from the United States, Italy and Spain. Sample material is recorded as cDNA or gDNA derived from T cells, B-cell-depleted T cells, or PBMCs.

Germline CDR1 MGHRA, CDR2 YSYEKL. The junction had 7 bases not matched to a gene; V was cut back by 0 bases and J by 6 bases. The CDR3 sequence is 15 residues long. Per the original data handling: The authors estimated nucleated cell counts from reference gene primer amplification. The assay was immunoSEQ multiplex PCR, and TCRdb's table has in-frame clones only and misses some. Clone size and the V and J calls come from that table; the DNA yielded D and trimming. Here the sample spans 250,000 to 300,000 clones, approximately 89% being singletons. The specimen was peripheral blood. This TCR was sampled from a woman aged 25 to 39 who had recovered from COVID-19. J is TRBJ2-7 and V is TRBV4-1; TRBD2 agrees at 8 bases. The CDR3 sequence: CASSQEAGGAGEQYF. The CDR3 DNA reads TGCGCCAGCAGCCAAGAAGCCGGGGGGGCCGGCGAGCAGTACTTC.